This T cell receptor (beta chain) was profiled in a study of identical twins. Study outcomes and limitations: There were fewer insertions in abundant cord blood beta clonotypes, but memory repertoires showed no such pattern. The study based its conclusions on cross-sectional statistical analysis and did not follow the same donors.

The authors used template switching to add a universal primer site and gave cDNA unique molecular identifiers. Each CDR3 protein is one row after TCRdb ran MiXCR on the 5' RACE reads. The repertoire holds 250,000 to 350,000 distinct CDR3 sequences, with just under 9.5% as singletons. The CDR3 has 14 amino acids. Per the germline V gene, CDR1 is SEHNR and CDR2 is FQNEAQ (reference sequence). The ends lost 5 bases at V and 5 bases at J; junction bases unmatched: 8. This clonotype turned up a few times. Antigen: not known. The sample was also linked to a second study, of yellow fever vaccine responses in identical twins. That investigation notes: After vaccination, twins' T cell response reportedly seemed partly convergent, partly personalized.

V and J are TRBV7-9 and TRBJ2-7, with 8 bases aligning to TRBD1. Sequencing was performed on CD8+ T cells sorted from blood. This receptor was obtained from a woman aged 18-35 years in good health. The CDR3 DNA sequence: TGTGCCAGCAGCCGGGACAGGCCCCAACACGAGCAGTACTTC. Its protein product is CASSRDRPQHEQYF. Full variable domain (missing parts from reference TRBV7-9 and TRBJ2-7): DTGVSQNPRHKITKRGQNVTFRCDPISEHNRLYWYRQTLGQGPEFLTYFQNEAQLEKSRLLSDRFSAERPKGSFSTLEIQRTEQGDSAMYLCASSRDRPQHEQYFGPGTRLTVT.